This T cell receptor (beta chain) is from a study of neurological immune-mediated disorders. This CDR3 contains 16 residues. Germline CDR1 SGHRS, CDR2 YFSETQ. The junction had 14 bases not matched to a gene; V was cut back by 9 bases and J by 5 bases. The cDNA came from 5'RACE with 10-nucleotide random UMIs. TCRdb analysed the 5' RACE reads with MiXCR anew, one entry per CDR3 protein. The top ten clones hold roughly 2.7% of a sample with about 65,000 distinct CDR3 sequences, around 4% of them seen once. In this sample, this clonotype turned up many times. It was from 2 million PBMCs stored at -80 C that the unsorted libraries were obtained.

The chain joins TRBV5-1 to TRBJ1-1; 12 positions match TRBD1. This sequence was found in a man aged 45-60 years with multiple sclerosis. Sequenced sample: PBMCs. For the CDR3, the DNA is TGCGCCACCCAAACCGGGACAGGGGGCGGTTGGACTGAAGCTTTCTTT. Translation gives CATQTGTGGGWTEAFF.